These 15 T cell receptor beta chains came from one sample sequenced in a study of blood T cell repertoires in COVID-19. TCRdb keeps only in-frame clones here, not all; method: immunoSEQ multiplex PCR. The repertoire includes roughly 220,000 clones, 86% of them detected once, and about 2.2% sits in the top ten. What was sequenced was peripheral blood. The receptors originated from a man aged 30 to 39 who had recovered from COVID-19.

The gene calls are TRBV19 and TRBJ2-1; 11 nucleotides line up with TRBD2. The ends lost 7 bases at V and 0 bases at J; junction bases unmatched: 20. This CDR3 is 21 amino acids long. CDR1 and CDR2 (germline): LNHDA, SQIVND (reference sequence). The CDR3 bases are TGTGCCAGTACCCCATCATGGGCTAGCGGGGGGCCGACGAGCTCCTACAATGAGCAGTTCTTC. Protein product: CASTPSWASGGPTSSYNEQFF.

The V gene is TRBV30, the J gene TRBJ1-3, with D perhaps TRBD1 (6 bases). From germline, CDR1 is GTSNPN and CDR2 SVGIG (reference sequence). This CDR3 is built from 14 residues. V was cut by 4 bases and J by 3 bases, with 13 bases left in between. Written as DNA, the CDR3 is TGTGCCTGGACGGGGGGCACGGTTGGAAACACCATATATTTT. Amino acids: CAWTGGTVGNTIYF. Supplemented by reference TRBV30 and TRBJ1-3, the full variable domain reads SQTIHQWPATLVQPVGSPLSLECTVEGTSNPNLYWYRQAAGRGLQLLFYSVGIGQISSEVPQNLSASRPQDRQFILSSKKLLLSDSGFYLCAWTGGTVGNTIYFGEGSWLTVV.

This clone has more than one count but fewer than ten. This chain joins TRBV15 and TRBJ2-2, with TRBD2 identical over 11 bases. J gave up 7 bases and V 4 bases, and 11 bases lay outside the gene matches. Germline V lookup: CDR1 LNHNV, CDR2 YYDKDF (reference sequence). CDR3 length: 17 residues. CDR3 in amino acids: CATSTAPGTSGVGELFF. As DNA, the CDR3 is TGTGCCACCAGCACAGCCCCCGGGACTAGCGGCGTCGGGGAGCTGTTTTTT.

With regard to this clone: Other DNA sequences in the same sample also yield this CDR3. The chain recombines TRBV11-2 with TRBJ2-7, with D perhaps matching TRBD1 (5 bases). V was trimmed by 5 bases and J by 0 bases, leaving 5 bases between them. The CDR3 totals 12 residues. Per germline, CDR1 SGHAT and CDR2 FQNNGV. The chain's CDR3 is CASSRGSYEQYF. CDR3 DNA sequence: TGTGCCAGCAGCAGGGGCTCCTACGAGCAGTACTTC.

The chain combines TRBV4-1 with TRBJ1-6; D remains unclear. Trimming took off 1 base at V and 1 base at J, with 8 bases between the two ends. The germline CDR1 and CDR2 sequences are MGHRA and YSYEKL. CDR3 length: 16 amino acids. CDR3: CASSQVPRSYNSPLHF. As DNA, the CDR3 is TGCGCCAGCAGCCAAGTACCGAGGTCCTATAATTCACCCCTCCACTTT.

The CDR3, as DNA: TGTGCCAGCAGCCGCATAATCTTCGGAGCTTTCTTT. Protein sequence: CASSRIIFGAFF. The rearrangement uses TRBV7-2 and TRBJ1-1; D remains ambiguous. Trimming removed 5 bases at V and 10 bases at J, with 14 bases between. Germline V gene data show CDR1 as SGHTA and CDR2 as FQGNSA. The CDR3 sequence is 12 residues long.

The J gene is TRBJ2-7, the V gene TRBV21-1; TRBD2 is the table's D call and was not checked against the DNA. TRBV21-1 is classified as a pseudogene. CDR3 length: 14 amino acids. CDR3 region: CASSKGRYSYEQYF. Here the CDR3 DNA reads TGTGCCAGCAGCAAAGGGCGGTACTCCTACGAGCAGTACTTC.

The genes are TRBV4-3 and TRBJ1-4, with D possibly being TRBD1 (6 bases). V gave up 0 bases and J gave up 0 bases, with 23 bases separating them. In germline, CDR1 is LGHNA, CDR2 YSLEER. The CDR3 is 21 amino acids. CDR3 in amino acids: CASSQDRRAGAGPPTNEKLFF. Written as DNA, the CDR3 is TGCGCCAGCAGCCAAGATCGTCGGGCGGGGGCGGGCCCCCCAACTAATGAAAAACTGTTTTTT.

V is TRBV3-1 (or the pseudogene TRBV3-2) and J is TRBJ1-1; 9 nucleotides agree with TRBD1. Losses at the gene ends were 1 base for V and 3 bases for J; bases not matched to a gene: 0. Germline lookup yields CDR1 LGHDT and CDR2 YNNKEL (reference sequence). The CDR3 is 14 residues long. CDR3 region: CASSQGQGDTEAFF. The CDR3 coding sequence is TGTGCCAGCAGCCAAGGACAGGGGGACACTGAAGCTTTCTTT.

This clone turned up a few times. The rearrangement joins TRBV27 to TRBJ1-2; 11 bases agree with TRBD1. The ends lost 5 bases at V and 5 bases at J; junction bases unmatched: 7. Germline V gene data show CDR1 as MNHEY and CDR2 as SMNVEV (reference sequence). This CDR3 region has 15 residues. The CDR3 is CASSGGQGVAYGYTF. The CDR3 DNA follows: TGTGCCAGCAGTGGGGGACAGGGGGTTGCGTATGGCTACACCTTC.

This clone was seen only once. DNA for the CDR3: TGTGCCAGCAGCCCTTGGGGGACAGGGGGCGCCGGGGACTATGGCTACACCTTC. This gives the protein CASSPWGTGGAGDYGYTF. This rearrangement joins TRBV14 to TRBJ1-2; 12 positions agree with TRBD1. Germline loops: CDR1 SGHDN, CDR2 FVKESK. The junction had 12 bases not matched to a gene; V was cut back by 4 bases and J by 3 bases. CDR3 length: 18 amino acids. Combining the CDR3 with reference TRBV14 and TRBJ1-2 gives the whole variable domain EAGVTQFPSHSVIEKGQTVTLRCDPISGHDNLYWYRRVMGKEIKFLLHFVKESKQDESGMPNNRFLAERTGGTYSTLKVQPAELEDSGVYFCASSPWGTGGAGDYGYTFGSGTRLTVV.

The chain carries TRBV7-9 and TRBJ2-2, with 8 positions matching TRBD1. Unmatched junction bases numbered 2, after V lost 5 bases and J lost 6 bases. This CDR3 spans 13 amino acids. Germline V gene sequence: CDR1 SEHNR, CDR2 FQNEAQ (reference sequence). CDR3 nucleotides: TGTGCCAGCAGCCTGGACAGGGCCGGGGAGCTGTTTTTT. This codes for CASSLDRAGELFF.

This rearrangement joins TRBV7-8 to TRBJ1-2, with D perhaps TRBD1 (5 bases). The CDR3 is 14 amino acids. The germline V gene encodes CDR1 SGHVS and CDR2 FQNEAQ. Between the trimmed V and J ends, which lost 5 bases and 2 bases, there was a span of 12 bases. The CDR3: CASSGGAGNYGYTF. The CDR3 DNA is TGTGCCAGCAGCGGCGGGGCGGGAAACTATGGCTACACCTTC.

The chain couples TRBV19 to TRBJ2-2; D possibly corresponds to TRBD2 (5 bases). There are 14 residues in the CDR3. Germline V gene sequence: CDR1 LNHDA, CDR2 SQIVND (reference sequence). The germline V and J ends were trimmed by 6 bases and 7 bases, with 15 bases remaining between them. CDR3 nucleotides: TGTGCCAGTAGCACGCGAGGGTCTAGCGGGGAGCTGTTTTTT. This gives the protein CASSTRGSSGELFF.

The chain carries TRBV4-1 and TRBJ2-3, with 9 bases aligning to TRBD2. V dropped 0 bases and J dropped 0; count of bases not matched to a gene: 4. CDR3 length: 17 residues. Germline values: CDR1 MGHRA, CDR2 YSYEKL. CDR3 region: CASSQDGRGGSTDTQYF. CDR3 DNA sequence: TGCGCCAGCAGCCAAGATGGGCGGGGGGGAAGCACAGATACGCAGTATTTT.